The T cell receptor (beta chain) under discussion was sequenced for a study of monozygotic twins with inflammatory bowel disease. TCRdb reprocessed the 5' RACE reads; each CDR3 protein has one entry and no DNA is given. In all, the sample yields over 120,000 distinct CDR3 sequences. The authors drew approximately 2.5 ml of blood from each donor. Blood samples, whole and unsorted for T cells, yielded the isolated total RNA. Germline values: CDR1 KGHSH, CDR2 LQKENI. The CDR3 consists of 12 residues. The sequence derives from a human donor with ulcerative colitis or Crohn's disease, or a healthy co-twin of an affected twin (not recorded which). The sample taken for sequencing was blood. This chain uses TRBV18 with TRBJ2-7; TCRdb picks TRBD1, but there is no DNA to check that call. CDR3 sequence: CASSYSGQEQYF. Drawing the rest from reference TRBV18 and TRBJ2-7, the complete variable domain is NAGVMQNPRHLVRRRGQEARLRCSPMKGHSHVYWYRQLPEEGLKFMVYLQKENIIDESGMPKERFSAEFPKEGPSILRIQQVVRGDSAAYFCASSYSGQEQYFGPGTRLTVT.